The rows below give T cell receptor beta chains drawn from one sample of a study of blood T cells in healthy people across ages. In TCRdb, the 5' RACE reads were re-called with MiXCR into one record per CDR3 protein. The table lists some 800,000 distinct CDR3 sequences, roughly 25% of them singletons. These data were also filed under a second study, of T cells of mothers and their children.

The specimen was blood. Receptor source: a boy aged 5-17 years in good health. CDR3s include the opening cysteine and the closing phenylalanine or tryptophan. Each record gives: J gene, CDR3 length, V gene, clone size, CDR3 protein. The listing skips clone size in some rows; elsewhere it reads once, few, many or a size class.

TRBJ2-5,15,TRBV29-1,few,CSVREGSGGGETQYF
TRBJ2-1,17,TRBV9,NA,CASSVVAGRGPYNEQFF
TRBJ1-2,13,TRBV5-1,few,CASSLSVNYGYTF
TRBJ1-1,14,TRBV12-3/TRBV12-4,few,CASSYQILNTEAFF
TRBJ2-7,14,TRBV7-2,few,CASSLAIWGGEQYF
TRBJ1-1,12,TRBV29-1,NA,CSVRSENSEAFF
TRBJ2-5,15,TRBV20-1,NA,CSARGSAGVQETQYF
TRBJ2-1,15,TRBV6-5,NA,CASSPDRGIINEQFF
NA,16,TRBV4-3,many,CASSQEPSGSFNEQFF
TRBJ2-3,15,TRBV7-3,NA,CASSEVGGTTDTQYF
TRBJ2-1,15,TRBV20-1,NA,CSASTDYAHYNEQFF
TRBJ1-2,13,TRBV6-2/TRBV6-3,NA,CASHGQGLYGYTF
TRBJ2-3,14,TRBV7-3,NA,CASSLVSGTDTQYF
TRBJ2-1,15,TRBV2,few,CASTEPGGTYNEQFF
TRBJ2-1,15,TRBV7-9,NA,CASSQLAGTYNEQFF
TRBJ1-2,15,TRBV5-1,NA,CASSATGQAIYGYTF
TRBJ2-1,13,TRBV7-9,NA,CASSLVYNNEQFF
TRBJ2-3,17,TRBV10-3,few,CAISQTVTGISTDTQYF
TRBJ2-1,15,TRBV7-3,few,CASSLQGAIYNEQFF
TRBJ2-2,16,TRBV12-3/TRBV12-4,few,CASSFGDPSNTRELFF